This record covers a single T cell receptor (beta chain). The junction departs from germline at one end; a sequencing error may be responsible. The sample is drawn from a study of blood T cell repertoires in COVID-19. CDR1 and CDR2 from the germline V gene are SSHAT and FNYEAQ (reference sequence). CDR3 length: 14 amino acids. Measured with immunoSEQ multiplex PCR; TCRdb has only the in-frame clones, and not every one. The repertoire holds around 180,000 clones, 65% to 90% seen once, with over 1.5% in the top ten. The sequence was collected from a human donor in a cohort sampled during active COVID-19. The V and J genes are TRBV7-7 and TRBJ2-7; 12 positions match TRBD1. The sequenced material came from peripheral blood. The CDR3 protein is CASSLGTGGSEQYF. The CDR3 region has the DNA TGTGCTAGCAGCTTAGGGACAGGGGGCTCCGAGCAGTACTTC.